This T cell receptor (beta chain) was documented in a study of blood T cell repertoires in COVID-19. About the research overall: PBMCs, B-cell-depleted T cells, or T cells provided the cDNA or gDNA that made up the material.

Methods used by the authors: Estimated nucleated cell counts came from reference gene primer amplification. Clones were read by immunoSEQ multiplex PCR, and TCRdb kept only the in-frame ones, dropping some. Clone size and V and J calls were adopted from that table, with D and trimming inferred from the DNA. The table has around 170,000 clones, approximately 88% seen once. There are 15 residues in the CDR3. The V segment lost 5 bases and the J segment 8 bases; nucleotides outside the gene matches: 7. Germline CDR1 KGHSH, CDR2 LQKENI. The chain employs TRBV18 and TRBJ2-1; 12 bases are shared with TRBD2. The sequence came from a woman aged 55-70 years with acute or convalescent COVID-19. The source material was peripheral blood. The CDR3 is CASSRVTSGGHEQFF. The CDR3 nucleotides are TGTGCCAGCTCAAGGGTGACTAGCGGGGGTCATGAGCAGTTCTTC.